This TCR beta chain came from a study of T-cell memory formation after mild COVID-19. On the study more broadly: TCR clusters largely stayed donor specific. General study findings and limits: There were some responding clones in pre-infection memory, which suggested that cross-reactive memory had joined. Contracting clones, day 15 to 85, had balanced CD4/CD8, and later expanders favored CD4+. Second-wave clones peaking on day 37 lacked confirmed SARS-CoV-2 specificity.

Comments on this clonotype: Its matching antigen is unknown.

Trimming stripped 1 base from V and 9 bases from J, with 10 bases between. Germline CDR1 MGHRA, CDR2 YSYEKL. The CDR3 is 13 residues long. TCRdb reprocessed the 5' RACE reads with MiXCR, giving one entry per CDR3 protein. The repertoire holds 84,000 or so distinct CDR3 sequences, roughly 14% seen once, with 30% to 35% in the top ten. The material sequenced was PBMCs or a T cell subset sorted from them (not recorded which). The receptor's source is an adult woman who had mild COVID-19 (a few samples of this study predate the infection). Cell type and time point are not known. This rearrangement joins TRBV4-1 to TRBJ1-5, with D tentatively TRBD1 (5 bases). CDR3 sequence (DNA): TGCGCCAGCAGCCAAGTCGGGGGGGGGCCCCAGCATTTT. Residues: CASSQVGGGPQHF.